The rows below give T cell receptor beta chains drawn from one sample of a study of ipilimumab plus nivolumab after autologous stem cell transplantation. Produced via immunoSEQ multiplex PCR; TCRdb's table is partial and in-frame only. Here the sample spans roughly 86,000 clones, under 85% being singletons. Sequenced material: PBMCs, taken in a trial of ipilimumab plus nivolumab as post-transplant consolidation. These TCRs come from a male donor with diffuse large B-cell lymphoma. The CDR3 runs from the conserved cysteine through the conserved F or W. Each record gives: clone size, V gene, D gene, J gene, CDR3 protein, CDR3 DNA. The D gene is left open where the match is weak. Clone size is stated in some rows and not others, as once, few, many or a class when expanded.

>-|TRBV18|TRBD2|TRBJ2-3
CASSPLGTGGSTDTQYF
TGTGCCAGCTCCCCCCTGGGAACCGGGGGGAGCACAGATACGCAGTATTTT
>few|TRBV28|TRBD2|TRBJ2-5
CASSLLAGEETQYF
TGTGCCAGCAGTTTGTTAGCGGGGGAAGAGACCCAGTACTTC
>-|TRBV30|-|TRBJ1-2
CAWSVPDLNYGYTF
TGTGCCTGGAGTGTACCCGACCTTAACTATGGCTACACCTTC
>-|TRBV6-1|TRBD1|TRBJ1-5
CATSDRDVAQPQHF
TGTGCCACCTCCGACAGGGACGTAGCTCAGCCCCAGCATTTT
>-|TRBV10-2|-|TRBJ1-1
CAVATDSETEAFF
TGCGCCGTCGCGACCGACAGTGAAACTGAAGCTTTCTTT
>-|TRBV6-5|TRBD1|TRBJ1-1
CASRQRTGGNTEAFF
TGTGCCAGCAGGCAGCGGACAGGGGGGAACACTGAAGCTTTCTTT
>-|TRBV11-2|-|TRBJ2-2
CASSLSTTTGFGELFF
TGTGCCAGCAGCCTCTCTACCACCACAGGGTTCGGGGAGCTGTTTTTT
>once|TRBV6-5|TRBD1|TRBJ2-2
CASSRDRGRAGELFF
TGTGCCAGCAGTCGTGACAGGGGGCGGGCCGGGGAGCTGTTTTTT
>-|TRBV19|-|TRBJ2-3
CASRGGEGTGTQYF
TGTGCCAGCAGAGGCGGGGAAGGGACGGGTACGCAGTATTTT
>-|TRBV7-9|-|TRBJ1-6
CASSLAGVGNSPLHF
TGTGCCAGCAGCTTAGCAGGGGTGGGGAATTCACCCCTCCACTTT
>-|TRBV30|-|TRBJ2-1
CAWSVPFDRSLYNEQFF
TGTGCCTGGAGTGTCCCCTTCGACAGATCCCTTTACAATGAGCAGTTCTTC
>-|TRBV5-4|TRBD2|TRBJ2-5
CASSSTSAETQYF
TGTGCCAGCAGCTCTACTAGCGCAGAGACCCAGTACTTC
>few|TRBV7-9|-|TRBJ1-2
CASSLGTDGNYGYTF
TGTGCCAGCAGCTTAGGGACAGATGGGAACTATGGCTACACCTTC
>-|TRBV5-1|-|TRBJ2-2
CASGLQGNTGELFF
TGCGCCAGCGGATTACAGGGGAACACCGGGGAGCTGTTTTTT
>-|TRBV2|-|TRBJ2-1
CASSEGGSSYNEQFF
TGTGCCAGCAGTGAAGGCGGTAGCTCCTACAATGAGCAGTTCTTC
>-|TRBV6-5|-|TRBJ1-1
CASRPRDPNTEAFF
TGTGCCAGCAGACCCCGGGACCCGAACACTGAAGCTTTCTTT
>-|TRBV6-5|TRBD1|TRBJ1-1
CASSFDREAEAFF
TGTGCCAGCAGTTTCGACAGGGAGGCTGAAGCTTTCTTT
>-|TRBV29-1|TRBD2|TRBJ2-1
CSVEDIQRGDEEQFF
TGCAGCGTTGAAGATATCCAGCGGGGGGATGAAGAGCAGTTCTTC
>-|TRBV7-2|-|TRBJ2-2
CASSLRSGVTGELFF
TGTGCCAGCAGCCTAAGGAGCGGCGTTACCGGGGAGCTGTTTTTT
>few|TRBV2|TRBD2|TRBJ2-2
CAGANSGARGGELFF
TGTGCCGGAGCCAATAGCGGGGCCAGGGGCGGGGAGCTGTTTTTT
>-|TRBV6-4|-|TRBJ1-1
CARAHTSRMNTEAFF
TGTGCCAGAGCCCACACAAGTCGTATGAACACTGAAGCTTTCTTT
>-|TRBV5-1|TRBD1|TRBJ2-2
CASSLGHRDRNTGELFF
TGCGCCAGCAGTCTGGGGCACCGGGACAGGAACACCGGGGAGCTGTTTTTT
>-|TRBV2|-|TRBJ2-7
CASSGTGETYEQYF
TGTGCCAGCAGTGGGACCGGGGAAACCTACGAGCAGTACTTC
>-|TRBV9|TRBD1|TRBJ1-2
CASSPTTGGYYGYTF
TGTGCCAGCAGCCCTACGACAGGGGGGTATTATGGCTACACCTTC
>-|TRBV7-8|TRBD1|TRBJ2-7
CASSPLASRQGSHEQYF
TGTGCCAGCAGCCCCCTGGCCTCTCGACAGGGGTCGCACGAGCAGTACTTC
>-|TRBV19|-|TRBJ1-6
CASKEDRSSPLHF
TGTGCCAGTAAGGAAGATCGGAGCTCACCCCTCCACTTT
>-|TRBV19|-|TRBJ1-2
CASSRQGYGYTF
TGTGCCAGTAGTAGGCAGGGCTATGGCTACACCTTC
>-|TRBV7-6|-|TRBJ1-4
CASSLFEGEKLFF
TGTGCCAGCAGCTTATTTGAAGGTGAAAAACTGTTTTTT
>-|TRBV7-3|TRBD2|TRBJ2-3
CASSLTFAAGASTDTQYF
TGTGCCAGCAGCTTAACGTTTGCAGCGGGAGCTAGCACAGATACGCAGTATTTT
>few|TRBV9|TRBD1|TRBJ2-7
CASSVADRGHEQYF
TGTGCCAGCAGCGTAGCGGACAGGGGACACGAGCAGTACTTC
>once|TRBV6-6|-|TRBJ2-1
CASSYWSGNEQFF
TGTGCCAGCAGTTACTGGTCAGGCAATGAGCAGTTCTTC
>-|TRBV6-5|-|TRBJ2-6
CASSYAGVSNVLTF
TGTGCCAGCAGTTACGCTGGGGTATCCAACGTCCTGACTTTC
>-|TRBV25-1|-|TRBJ2-3
CASRGPNADTQYF
TGTGCCAGCAGGGGACCCAACGCAGATACGCAGTATTTT
>once|TRBV7-9|-|TRBJ2-3
CASSHTYSTGSTDTQYF
TGTGCCAGCAGCCACACTTACTCAACAGGGAGCACAGATACGCAGTATTTT
>-|TRBV5-1|-|TRBJ1-2
CASRAGANVDGYTF
TGCGCCAGCAGGGCAGGGGCTAATGTGGATGGCTACACCTTC
>-|TRBV9|-|TRBJ2-1
CASRRDSSSVGEQFF
TGTGCCAGCAGAAGGGACTCCTCTTCTGTCGGTGAGCAGTTCTTC
>-|TRBV5-6|TRBD2|TRBJ2-2
CASSSKLAGGWTGELFF
TGTGCCAGCAGCTCGAAATTAGCGGGGGGTTGGACCGGGGAGCTGTTTTTT
>-|TRBV2|-|TRBJ2-3
CASSEFTAPGAQYF
TGTGCCAGCAGTGAGTTTACCGCGCCGGGTGCGCAGTATTTT
>-|TRBV7-6|TRBD2|TRBJ2-2
CASSSPAGGTGELFF
TGTGCCAGCAGCTCCCCCGCGGGGGGCACCGGGGAGCTGTTTTTT